This TCR beta chain was captured by sequencing in a study of OX40 agonist ivuxolimab in advanced cancers. Sequencing was performed with immunoSEQ multiplex PCR; in TCRdb, only in-frame clones are kept and a portion is missing. Of tens of thousands of clones listed, more than 80% are singletons. This CDR3 spans 16 amino acids. Germline V CDR1 and CDR2: KGHSY, FQNENV. V dropped 1 base and J dropped 0 bases, with 13 bases sitting between them. The TCR comes from an adult with an advanced solid tumor such as melanoma, head and neck, liver or kidney cancer. Source: CD4+ or CD8+ T cells sorted from blood, taken in a trial of the OX40 agonist ivuxolimab. The chain joins TRBV16 to TRBJ2-7; a weak D match, TRBD2 (6 bases). As DNA, the CDR3 is TGTGCCAGCAGCCAATTTTTTACGGGGGACTCCTACGAGCAGTACTTC. Protein: CASSQFFTGDSYEQYF.